This T cell receptor (beta chain) emerged from a study of CD8+CD57+ T cells in acquired aplastic anemia (dated by TCRdb to between 2017 and 2018). With regard to the full study: Extracted DNA from sorted CD4+ and CD8+ cells averaged approximately 3 ug, ranging from roughly 0.17 to 27.4 ug. Mean read counts for healthy donor samples were 8.5 million to 10.8 million for CD4+ cells and 11.0 million for CD8+ cells.

From the cysteine up to the phenylalanine, the CDR3 has a length of 15 residues. The entry retains the CDR3 DNA only, 45 bases that are in frame from base 1. V ends up 3 bases short and J 9 bases short, with an unmatched junction base count of 10. Reading the germline V gene gives CDR1 KGHSH and CDR2 LQKENI. Genomic DNA served as template for TCR beta VDJ combination and CDR3 sequence profiling. An Illumina HiSeq 2000 was the platform used for TCR repertoire sequencing. The published analysis was carried out like this. TRBV/TRBJ rearrangement plots, CDR3 size and DJ length profiles, and Simpson's diversity index were used to evaluate the repertoires. The most abundant DNA sequence in the deep sequencing data was defined as the immunodominant clone. CDR3 amino acid sequences were checked for sharing between subjects and were compared against published repertoires and the VDJdb database. The raw public reads went through TCRdb reprocessing: fastp at Q25, MiXCR clone calling, in-frame beta chains kept. Every entry covers one CDR3 protein and lists the most common genes and DNA from its rows. The V and J calls, along with clone size, are taken from TCRdb and not from the paper's own processing. Across this sample there are over 100,000 distinct CDR3 sequences, with less than 45% seen only once. The leading ten clones occupy under 9% of the sample.

What the authors observed across the whole study: Twenty-nine CD8+ CDR3 sequences were shared between patients and controls but appeared highly expressed in patients and within their immunodominant clones. Between patients and healthy controls, no significant difference in CD8+ Simpson's diversity was found (P=0.060).

This clonotype was counted only a few times. Its antigen remains unidentified. Per-base qualities were not stored, and no clone one base away is much larger. TCR repertoires of sorted CD4+ and CD8+ blood T cells from severe aplastic anemia patients and healthy subjects were deep-sequenced in the study. Ficoll-Paque density gradient centrifugation was used to isolate peripheral blood mononuclear cells. Before DNA was extracted, CD4+ and CD8+ T cells were sorted using either FACS or magnetic beads. This TCR was sampled from a human donor in good health, serving as a control. Here the chain combines TRBV18 and TRBJ2-1, with TRBD2 identical over 8 junction bases. Sequenced sample: sorted CD4+, CD8+, or CD8+CD57+ T cells (not recorded which) from PBMCs. The CDR3 corresponds to CASSPPGLEFGEQFF. The DNA sequence is given as TGTGCCAGCTCACCTCCGGGACTAGAATTTGGTGAGCAGTTCTTC.